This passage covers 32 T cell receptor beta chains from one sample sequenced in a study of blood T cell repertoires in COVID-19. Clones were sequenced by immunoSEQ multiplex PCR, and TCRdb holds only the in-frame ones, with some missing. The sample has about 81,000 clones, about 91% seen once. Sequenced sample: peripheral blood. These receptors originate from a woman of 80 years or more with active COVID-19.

In DNA form, the CDR3 reads TGTGCCAGCAACCTTCCGGACAGGGGAAACTATGGCTACACCTTC. Amino acid sequence: CASNLPDRGNYGYTF. The chain has TRBV28 and TRBJ1-2; 9 bases are shared with TRBD1. V dropped 7 bases and J dropped 2; count of bases not matched to a gene: 8. Germline CDR1 and CDR2: MDHEN and SYDVKM. There are 15 residues in the CDR3.

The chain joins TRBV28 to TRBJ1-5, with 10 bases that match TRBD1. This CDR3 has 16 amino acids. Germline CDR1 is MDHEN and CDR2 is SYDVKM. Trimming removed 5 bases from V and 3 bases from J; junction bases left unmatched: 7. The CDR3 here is CASSPRTGGDNQPQHF. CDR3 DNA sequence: TGTGCCAGCAGTCCTCGGACAGGGGGGGACAATCAGCCCCAGCATTTT.

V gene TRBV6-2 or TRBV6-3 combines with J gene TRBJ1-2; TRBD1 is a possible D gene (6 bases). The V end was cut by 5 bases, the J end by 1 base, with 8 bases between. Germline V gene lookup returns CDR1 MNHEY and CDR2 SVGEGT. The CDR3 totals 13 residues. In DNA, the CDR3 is TGTGCCAGCAGTCTCAGGGGTAACTATGGCTACACCTTC. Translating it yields CASSLRGNYGYTF.

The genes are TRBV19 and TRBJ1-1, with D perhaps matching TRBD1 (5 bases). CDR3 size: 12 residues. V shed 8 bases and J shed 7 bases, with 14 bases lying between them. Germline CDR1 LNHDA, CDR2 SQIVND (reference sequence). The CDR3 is CASQSGRGEAFF. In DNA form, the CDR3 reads TGTGCCAGTCAATCGGGGCGGGGTGAAGCTTTCTTT. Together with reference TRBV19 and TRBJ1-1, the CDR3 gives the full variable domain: DGGITQSPKYLFRKEGQNVTLSCEQNLNHDAMYWYRQDPGQGLRLIYYSQIVNDFQKGDIAEGYSVSREKKESFPLTVTSAQKNPTAFYLCASQSGRGEAFFGQGTRLTVV.

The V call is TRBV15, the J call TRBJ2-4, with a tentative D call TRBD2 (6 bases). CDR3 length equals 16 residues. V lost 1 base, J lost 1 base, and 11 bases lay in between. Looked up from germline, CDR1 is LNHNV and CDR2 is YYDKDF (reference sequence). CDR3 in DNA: TGTGCCACCAGCAGAGCCGGGAGTGAGGCCAAAAACATTCAGTACTTC. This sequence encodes CATSRAGSEAKNIQYF.

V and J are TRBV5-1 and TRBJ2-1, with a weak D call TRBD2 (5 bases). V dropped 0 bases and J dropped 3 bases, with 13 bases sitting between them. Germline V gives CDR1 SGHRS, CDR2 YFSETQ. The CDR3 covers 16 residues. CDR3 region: CASSLVVGAYYNEQFF. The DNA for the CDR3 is TGCGCCAGCAGCTTGGTGGTGGGAGCCTACTACAATGAGCAGTTCTTC.

CDR3: CASCGGGRLSEQFF. CDR3 coding DNA: TGCGCCAGCTGCGGGGGCGGGAGGCTGAGTGAGCAGTTCTTC. The chain has TRBV5-1 and TRBJ2-1; 8 bases agree with TRBD2. Germline values: CDR1 SGHRS, CDR2 YFSETQ. The CDR3 extends over 14 amino acids. The trim removed 7 bases at V and 9 bases at J, leaving 12 bases unmatched.

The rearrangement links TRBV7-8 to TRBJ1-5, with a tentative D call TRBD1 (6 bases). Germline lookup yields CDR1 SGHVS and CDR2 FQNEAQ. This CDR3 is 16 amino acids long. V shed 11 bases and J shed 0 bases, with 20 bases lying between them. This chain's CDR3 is CAVTPGHLYSNQPQHF. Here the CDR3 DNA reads TGTGCCGTTACTCCGGGACACCTTTATAGCAATCAGCCCCAGCATTTT.

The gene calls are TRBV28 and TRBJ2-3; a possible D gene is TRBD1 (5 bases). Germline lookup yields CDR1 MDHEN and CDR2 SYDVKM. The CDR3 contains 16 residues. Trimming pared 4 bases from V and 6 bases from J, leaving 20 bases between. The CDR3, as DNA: TGTGCCAGCAGTTCCCCGTCGGGCAGGGCCGTCGATACGCAGTATTTT. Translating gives CASSSPSGRAVDTQYF.

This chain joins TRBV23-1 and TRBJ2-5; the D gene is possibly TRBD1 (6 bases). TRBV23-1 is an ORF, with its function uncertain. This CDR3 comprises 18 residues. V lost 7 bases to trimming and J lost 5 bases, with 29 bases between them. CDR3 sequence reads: CASITFNRVPRIAETQYF. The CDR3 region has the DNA TGCGCCAGCATCACATTCAACAGGGTCCCCCGAATTGCGGAGACCCAGTACTTC.

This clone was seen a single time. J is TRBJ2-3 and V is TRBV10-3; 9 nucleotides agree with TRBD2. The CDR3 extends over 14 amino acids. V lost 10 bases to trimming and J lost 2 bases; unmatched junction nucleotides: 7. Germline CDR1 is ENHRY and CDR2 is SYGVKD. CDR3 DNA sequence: TGTGCCAGTAGTTTAGCGGGGGACACAGATACGCAGTATTTT. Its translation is CASSLAGDTDTQYF.

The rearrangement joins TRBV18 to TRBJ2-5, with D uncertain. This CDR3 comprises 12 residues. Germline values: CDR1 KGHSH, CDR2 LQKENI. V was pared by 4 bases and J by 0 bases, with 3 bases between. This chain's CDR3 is CASSLNQETQYF. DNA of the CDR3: TGTGCCAGCTCACTTAACCAAGAGACCCAGTACTTC.

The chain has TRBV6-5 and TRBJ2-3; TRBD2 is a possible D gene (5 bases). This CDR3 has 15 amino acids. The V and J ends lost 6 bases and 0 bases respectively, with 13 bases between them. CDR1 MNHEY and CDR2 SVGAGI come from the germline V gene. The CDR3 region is CASRGKASSTDTQYF. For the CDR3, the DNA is TGTGCCAGCAGGGGGAAGGCTAGCAGCACAGATACGCAGTATTTT.

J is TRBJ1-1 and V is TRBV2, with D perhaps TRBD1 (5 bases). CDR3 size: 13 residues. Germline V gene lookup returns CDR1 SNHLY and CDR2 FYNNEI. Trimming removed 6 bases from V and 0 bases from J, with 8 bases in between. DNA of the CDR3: TGTGCCAGCAGGACAGATATGAACACTGAAGCTTTCTTT. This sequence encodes CASRTDMNTEAFF.

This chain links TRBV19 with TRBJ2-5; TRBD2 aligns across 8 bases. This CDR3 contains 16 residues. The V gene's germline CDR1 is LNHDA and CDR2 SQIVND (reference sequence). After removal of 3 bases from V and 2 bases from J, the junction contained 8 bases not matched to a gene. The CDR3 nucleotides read TGTGCCAGTAGTATGGGTAGCGGGAAGTTTCAAGAGACCCAGTACTTC. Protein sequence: CASSMGSGKFQETQYF. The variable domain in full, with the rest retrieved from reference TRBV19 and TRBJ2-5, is DGGITQSPKYLFRKEGQNVTLSCEQNLNHDAMYWYRQDPGQGLRLIYYSQIVNDFQKGDIAEGYSVSREKKESFPLTVTSAQKNPTAFYLCASSMGSGKFQETQYFGPGTRLLVL.

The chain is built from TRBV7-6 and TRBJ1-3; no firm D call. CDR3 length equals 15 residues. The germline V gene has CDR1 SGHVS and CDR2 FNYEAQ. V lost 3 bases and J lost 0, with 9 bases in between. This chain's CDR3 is CASSFSHSSGNTIYF. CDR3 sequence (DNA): TGTGCCAGCAGCTTTAGTCACAGCTCTGGAAACACCATATATTTT. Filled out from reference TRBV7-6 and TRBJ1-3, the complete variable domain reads GAGVSQSPRYKVTKRGQDVALRCDPISGHVSLYWYRQALGQGPEFLTYFNYEAQQDKSGLPNDRFSAERPEGSISTLTIQRTEQRDSAMYRCASSFSHSSGNTIYFGEGSWLTVV.

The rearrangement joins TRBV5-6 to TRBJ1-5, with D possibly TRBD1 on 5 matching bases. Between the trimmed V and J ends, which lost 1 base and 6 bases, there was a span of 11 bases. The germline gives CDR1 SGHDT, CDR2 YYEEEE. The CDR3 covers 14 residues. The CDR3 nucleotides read TGTGCCAGCAGCTTGTATGGGGCCGGTCAGCCCCAGCATTTT. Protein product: CASSLYGAGQPQHF.

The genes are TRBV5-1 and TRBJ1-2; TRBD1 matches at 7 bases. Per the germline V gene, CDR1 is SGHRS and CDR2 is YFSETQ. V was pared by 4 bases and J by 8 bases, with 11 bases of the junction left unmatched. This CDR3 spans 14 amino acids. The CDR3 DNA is TGCGCCAGCAGCCTAGAGACAGGGAGGTGGGGCTACACCTTC. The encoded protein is CASSLETGRWGYTF.

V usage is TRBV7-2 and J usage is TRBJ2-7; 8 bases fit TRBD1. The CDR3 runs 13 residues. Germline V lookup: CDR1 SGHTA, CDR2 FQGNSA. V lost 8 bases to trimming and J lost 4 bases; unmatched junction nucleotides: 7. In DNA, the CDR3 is TGTGCCAGCGGGCAGGGGGCTAGATACGAGCAGTACTTC. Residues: CASGQGARYEQYF.

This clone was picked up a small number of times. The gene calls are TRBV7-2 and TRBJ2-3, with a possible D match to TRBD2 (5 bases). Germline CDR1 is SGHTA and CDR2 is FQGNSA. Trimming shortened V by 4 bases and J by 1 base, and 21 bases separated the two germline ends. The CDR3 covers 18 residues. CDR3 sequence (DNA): TGTGCCAGCAGCTCCCCAGGCTGGTCACTCGGGGGCACAGATACGCAGTATTTT. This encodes CASSSPGWSLGGTDTQYF.

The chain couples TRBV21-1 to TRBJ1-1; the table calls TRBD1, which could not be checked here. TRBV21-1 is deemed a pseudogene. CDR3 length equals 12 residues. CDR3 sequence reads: CASSRGRTEAFF. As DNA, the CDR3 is TGTGCCAGCAGTAGGGGGCGAACTGAAGCTTTCTTT.

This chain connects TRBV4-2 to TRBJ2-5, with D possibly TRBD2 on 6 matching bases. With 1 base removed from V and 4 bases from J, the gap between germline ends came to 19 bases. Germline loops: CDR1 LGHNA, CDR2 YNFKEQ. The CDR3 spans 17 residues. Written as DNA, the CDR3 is TGTGCCAGCAGCCAAGGAAGGTCGGCGGGAACTTCAGAGACCCAGTACTTC. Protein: CASSQGRSAGTSETQYF.

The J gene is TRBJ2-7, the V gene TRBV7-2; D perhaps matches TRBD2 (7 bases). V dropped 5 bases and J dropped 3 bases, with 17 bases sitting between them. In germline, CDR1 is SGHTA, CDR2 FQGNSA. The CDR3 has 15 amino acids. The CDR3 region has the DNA TGTGCCAGCAGCGCCGCTGGGGGAGGGGGCTACGAGCAGTACTTC. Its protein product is CASSAAGGGGYEQYF.

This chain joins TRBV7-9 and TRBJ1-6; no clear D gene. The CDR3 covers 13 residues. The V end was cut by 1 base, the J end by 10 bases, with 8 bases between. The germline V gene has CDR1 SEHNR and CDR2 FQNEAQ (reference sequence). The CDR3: CASSLDGPSPLHF. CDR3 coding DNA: TGTGCCAGCAGCTTAGACGGTCCCTCACCCCTCCACTTT.

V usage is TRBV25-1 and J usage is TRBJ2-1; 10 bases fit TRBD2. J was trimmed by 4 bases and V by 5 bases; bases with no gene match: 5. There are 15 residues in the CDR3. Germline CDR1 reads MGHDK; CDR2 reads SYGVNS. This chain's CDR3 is CASSQPAGGYNEQFF. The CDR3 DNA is TGTGCCAGCAGTCAACCAGCGGGAGGGTACAATGAGCAGTTCTTC. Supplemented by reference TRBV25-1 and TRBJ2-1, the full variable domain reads EADIYQTPRYLVIGTGKKITLECSQTMGHDKMYWYQQDPGMELHLIHYSYGVNSTEKGDLSSESTVSRIRTEHFPLTLESARPSHTSQYLCASSQPAGGYNEQFFGPGTRLTVL.

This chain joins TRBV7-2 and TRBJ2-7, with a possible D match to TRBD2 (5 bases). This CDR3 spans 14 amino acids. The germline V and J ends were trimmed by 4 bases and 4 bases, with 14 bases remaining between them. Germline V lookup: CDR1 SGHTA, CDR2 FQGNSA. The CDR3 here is CASSSGLVAYEQYF. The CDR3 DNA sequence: TGTGCCAGCAGCTCCGGACTCGTTGCGTACGAGCAGTACTTC.

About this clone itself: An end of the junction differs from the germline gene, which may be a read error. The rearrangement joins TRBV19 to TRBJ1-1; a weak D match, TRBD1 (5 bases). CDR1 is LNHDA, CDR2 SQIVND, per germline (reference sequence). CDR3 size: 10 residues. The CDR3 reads CASGRDGTYF. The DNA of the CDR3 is TGTGCCAGTGGACGGGACGGGACTTATTTT.

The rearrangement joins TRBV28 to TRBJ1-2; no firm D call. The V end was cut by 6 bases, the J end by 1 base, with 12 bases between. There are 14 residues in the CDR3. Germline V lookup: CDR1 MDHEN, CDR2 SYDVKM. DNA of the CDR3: TGTGCCAGCAGACTGGCAGGACTTAACTATGGCTACACCTTC. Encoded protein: CASRLAGLNYGYTF.

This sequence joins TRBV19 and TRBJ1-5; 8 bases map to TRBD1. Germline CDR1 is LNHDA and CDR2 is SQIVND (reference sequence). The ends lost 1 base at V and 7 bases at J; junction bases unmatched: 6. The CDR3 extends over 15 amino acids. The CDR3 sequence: CASSIARTGNQPQHF. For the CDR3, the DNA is TGTGCCAGTAGTATAGCCCGGACAGGGAACCAGCCCCAGCATTTT.

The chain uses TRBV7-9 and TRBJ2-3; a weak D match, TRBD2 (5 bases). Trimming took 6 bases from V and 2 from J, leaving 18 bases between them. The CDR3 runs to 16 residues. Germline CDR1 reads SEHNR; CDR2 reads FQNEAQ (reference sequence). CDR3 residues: CASSPWAGGSTDTQYF. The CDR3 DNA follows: TGTGCCAGCAGTCCCTGGGCGGGTGGGTCCACAGATACGCAGTATTTT.

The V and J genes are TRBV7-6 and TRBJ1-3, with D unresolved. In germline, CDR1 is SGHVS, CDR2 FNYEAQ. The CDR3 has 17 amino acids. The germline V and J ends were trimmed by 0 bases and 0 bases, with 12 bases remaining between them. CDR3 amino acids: CASSLAMRPGSGNTIYF. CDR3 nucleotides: TGTGCCAGCAGCTTAGCGATGAGACCGGGCTCTGGAAACACCATATATTTT.

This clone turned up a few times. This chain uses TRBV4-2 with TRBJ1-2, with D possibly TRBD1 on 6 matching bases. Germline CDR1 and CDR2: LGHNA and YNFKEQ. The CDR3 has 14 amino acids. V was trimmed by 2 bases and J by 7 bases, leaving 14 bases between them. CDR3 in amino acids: CASSQPGQTGGYTF. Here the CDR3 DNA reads TGTGCCAGCAGCCAACCCGGACAGACGGGTGGCTACACCTTC.